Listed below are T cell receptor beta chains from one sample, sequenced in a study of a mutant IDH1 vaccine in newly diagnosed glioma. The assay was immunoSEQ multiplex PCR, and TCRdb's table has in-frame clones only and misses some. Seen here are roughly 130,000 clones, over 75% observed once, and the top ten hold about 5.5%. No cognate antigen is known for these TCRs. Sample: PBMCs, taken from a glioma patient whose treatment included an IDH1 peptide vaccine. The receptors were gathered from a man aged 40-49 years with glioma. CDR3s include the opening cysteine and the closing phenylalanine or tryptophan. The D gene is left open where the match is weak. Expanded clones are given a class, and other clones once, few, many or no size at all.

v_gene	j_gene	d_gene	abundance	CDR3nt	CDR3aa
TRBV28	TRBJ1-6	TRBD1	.	TGTGCCAGCAGTACATTACAGGGGGGTAATTCACCCCTCCACTTT	CASSTLQGGNSPLHF
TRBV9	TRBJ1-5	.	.	TGTGCCAGCGGAACGGGGAATAGCAATCAGCCCCAGCATTTT	CASGTGNSNQPQHF
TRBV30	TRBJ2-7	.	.	TGTGCCTGGAACTACAGGGTAACCTACGAGCAGTACTTC	CAWNYRVTYEQYF
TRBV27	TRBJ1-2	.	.	TGTGCCAGCAGTTCTCAATCGGACAGCAACTATGGCTACACCTTC	CASSSQSDSNYGYTF
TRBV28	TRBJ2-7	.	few	TGTGCCAGCAGTTTTCTGGCCCGTTCAGAGGTGGAGCAGTACTTC	CASSFLARSEVEQYF
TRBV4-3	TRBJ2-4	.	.	TGCGCCAGCAGCCAAGATAGAGGACCCCGGTCCAAAAACATTCAGTACTTC	CASSQDRGPRSKNIQYF
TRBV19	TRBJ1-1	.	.	TGTGCCAGTAGTATGGGAAAAGGGCGGGCTTTCTTT	CASSMGKGRAFF
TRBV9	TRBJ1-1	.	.	TGTGCCAGCAGCGGGACAATTATGAACACTGAAGCTTTCTTT	CASSGTIMNTEAFF
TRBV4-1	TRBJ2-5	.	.	TGCGCCAGCAGCCGGACAGTTAACCAAGAGACCCAGTACTTC	CASSRTVNQETQYF
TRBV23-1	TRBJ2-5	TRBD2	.	TGCGCCATCCGACTAGCGGGGCTCCAAGAGACCCAGTACTTC	CAIRLAGLQETQYF
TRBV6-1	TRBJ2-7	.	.	TGTGCCAGCAGAGCCGCGGGGGCACCGTACGAGCAGTACTTC	CASRAAGAPYEQYF
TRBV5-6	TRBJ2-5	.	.	TGTGCCAGCAGCTTTACAGGAGTGGAGACCCAGTACTTC	CASSFTGVETQYF
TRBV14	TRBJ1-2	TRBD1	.	TGTGCCAGCAGCCGAACCTCAACAGGGGGCTATGGCTACACCTTC	CASSRTSTGGYGYTF
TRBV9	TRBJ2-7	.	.	TGTGCCAGCAGCGTAGGCGGCAGCGAGCAGTACTTC	CASSVGGSEQYF
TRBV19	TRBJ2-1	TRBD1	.	TGTGCCAGTCAGTCAGGGGGCTTCTACAATGAGCAGTTCTTC	CASQSGGFYNEQFF
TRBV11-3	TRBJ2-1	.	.	TGTGCCAGCAGCCTAGGAGCCAACCGGGGGGCGAACAATGAGCAGTTCTTC	CASSLGANRGANNEQFF
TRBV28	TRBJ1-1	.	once	TGTGCCAGCAGCCCCTCGAACACTGAAGCTTTCTTT	CASSPSNTEAFF
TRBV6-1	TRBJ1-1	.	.	TGTGCCAGCAACCGGCTCTCGGGGGGAACTGAAGCTTTCTTT	CASNRLSGGTEAFF
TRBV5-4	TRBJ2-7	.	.	TGTGCCAGCAGCGGGGGGCTCGAGCAGTACTTC	CASSGGLEQYF
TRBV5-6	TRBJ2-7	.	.	TGTGCCAGCAGCTTTAAGCAGGCTACCTACGAGCAGTACTTC	CASSFKQATYEQYF
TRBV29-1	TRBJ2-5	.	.	TGCAGCGCCATCTCCGCGGCGGGCCAACAAGAGACCCAGTACTTC	CSAISAAGQQETQYF
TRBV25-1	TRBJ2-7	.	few	TGTGCCAGCAGTGAATCGGGACACCCGCCGGCACCGGAGTACTTC	CASSESGHPPAPEYF
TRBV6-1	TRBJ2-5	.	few	TGTGCCAGCAGACGGACCCAAGAGACCCAGTACTTC	CASRRTQETQYF
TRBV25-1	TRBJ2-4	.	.	TGTGCCAGCTCGGACAGCGGTTTAGGCAAAAACATTCAGTACTTC	CASSDSGLGKNIQYF
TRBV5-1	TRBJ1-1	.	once	TGCGCCAGCAGCTCAGGGGTGCACACTGAAGCTTTCTTT	CASSSGVHTEAFF
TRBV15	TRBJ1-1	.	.	TGTGCCACCAGCAGAGAGGGGGAAGAAGCTTTCTTT	CATSREGEEAFF
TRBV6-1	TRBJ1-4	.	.	TGTGCCAGCAGTGAATTGGGAGGAACTAATGAAAAACTGTTTTTT	CASSELGGTNEKLFF
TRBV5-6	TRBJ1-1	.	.	TGTGCCAGCAGCTTGGATGTCGGACGGATGAACACTGAAGCTTTCTTT	CASSLDVGRMNTEAFF
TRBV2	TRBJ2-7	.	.	TGTGCCAGCAGTGCCGACGGGGAGCAGTACTTC	CASSADGEQYF
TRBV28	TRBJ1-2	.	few	TGTGCCAGCACCCAAGGTGGCTCTAACTATGGCTACACCTTC	CASTQGGSNYGYTF
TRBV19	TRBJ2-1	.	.	TGTGCCAGTCAAGACATAGCGGCACCGGGGAATGAGCAGTTCTTC	CASQDIAAPGNEQFF
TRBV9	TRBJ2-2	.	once	TGTGCCAGCAGCCCTCAGGCTGGGGGAGTAGCGAGAGGGGAGCTGTTTTTT	CASSPQAGGVARGELFF
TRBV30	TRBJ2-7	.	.	TGTGCCTGGAGTGTACAAGGCGAGCAGTACTTC	CAWSVQGEQYF
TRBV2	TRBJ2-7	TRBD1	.	TGTGCCAGCAGTGACAGGGGGCTATCCTACGAGCAGTACTTC	CASSDRGLSYEQYF
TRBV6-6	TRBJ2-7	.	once	TGTGCCAGCAGTTACTCGGGCAGGGGAGGGTTCTACGAGCAGTACTTC	CASSYSGRGGFYEQYF
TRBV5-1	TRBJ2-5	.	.	TGCGCCAGCACCCGGACAGCCCAGGCCGTAAGAGAGACCCAGTACTTC	CASTRTAQAVRETQYF
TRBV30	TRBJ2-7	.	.	TGTGCCTGGAGTGTGCGCAGGACCTACGAGCAGTACTTC	CAWSVRRTYEQYF
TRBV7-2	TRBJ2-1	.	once	TGTGCCAGCAGCCAAGGCCCCGCGGCTTCTGAGCAGTTCTTC	CASSQGPAASEQFF
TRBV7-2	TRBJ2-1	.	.	TGTGCCAGCAGCGTACCCCGCTCCTACAATGAGCAGTTCTTC	CASSVPRSYNEQFF
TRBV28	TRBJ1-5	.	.	TGTGCCAGCAGCCCCGTGACCTCCTATAGCAATCAGCCCCAGCATTTT	CASSPVTSYSNQPQHF
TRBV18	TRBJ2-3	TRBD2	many	TGTGCCAGCTCACCATCCCGGGGGGGCACAGATACGCAGTATTTT	CASSPSRGGTDTQYF
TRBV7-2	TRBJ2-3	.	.	TGTGCCAGCAGCTTTCTACGCACAGATACGCAGTATTTT	CASSFLRTDTQYF
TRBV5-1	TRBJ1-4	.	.	TGCGCCAGCAAACCAGCAGCCGTGGGGGACAATGAAAAACTGTTTTTT	CASKPAAVGDNEKLFF
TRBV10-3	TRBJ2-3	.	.	TGTGCCATCAGTGAGTGGGGGAAAGGCACAGATACGCAGTATTTT	CAISEWGKGTDTQYF
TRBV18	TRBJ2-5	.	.	TGTGCCAGCTCAGCCGGGAAGGAAAGGACCCAGTACTTC	CASSAGKERTQYF
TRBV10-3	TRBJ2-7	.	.	TGTGCCATCAGTGAAGCAAGGAGCTCCTACGAGCAGTACTTC	CAISEARSSYEQYF
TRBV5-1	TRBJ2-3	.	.	TGCGCCAGCAGGGACCAGGCGAGTAGCACAGATACGCAGTATTTT	CASRDQASSTDTQYF
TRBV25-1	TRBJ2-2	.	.	TGTGCCAGCTCCGACAGGCAGAACACCGGGGAGCTGTTTTTT	CASSDRQNTGELFF
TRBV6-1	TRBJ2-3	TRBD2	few	TGTGCCAGCAGGGAAAAGACTAGCGGGAGTACGACAGATACGCAGTATTTT	CASREKTSGSTTDTQYF
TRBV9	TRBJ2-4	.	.	TGTGCCAGCAGCGTAGAGGCGACAGGTCTAGCCAAAAACATTCAGTACTTC	CASSVEATGLAKNIQYF